Below, one T cell receptor (beta chain) is given with its context. The sample is drawn from a study of blood T cell repertoires in COVID-19. The protocol was immunoSEQ multiplex PCR, while the TCRdb copy is restricted to in-frame clones and leaves out a portion. The repertoire holds about 130,000 clones, with approximately 80% as singletons. CDR3 size: 17 residues. The germline gives CDR1 LGHNA, CDR2 YNFKEQ. The ends were cut back, 1 base at V and 0 bases at J, with 13 bases in the middle. The TCR comes from a man aged 55-75 years with acute or convalescent COVID-19. This chain joins TRBV4-2 and TRBJ1-5; a possible D gene is TRBD1 (6 bases). The sequencing input was peripheral blood. For the CDR3, the DNA is TGTGCCAGCAGCCAAGTTGGGACACAGGGTAGCAATCAGCCCCAGCATTTT. Protein product: CASSQVGTQGSNQPQHF.